The 7 T cell receptor beta chains below all came from one sample that was sequenced in a study of shared clonotypes between healthy human individuals (dated by TCRdb to 2018 to 2021). Receptor libraries were prepared by the immunoSEQ multiplex PCR assay. TCRdb re-hosts the immuneACCESS table, in-frame sequences only. Its copies lack some clones; in the studies checked, an unresolved V gene accounts for under half of them, and the cause for the rest is not known. Present in this sample are 2,500,000 or so clones, roughly 93% of which were seen just once. The ten largest clones capture about 0.34% of the sample. The sequencing input was naive CD4+ T cells from PBMCs. The cell subset or site label corresponds to: CD45RA+ positively selected. These receptor sequences come from a man aged 18 to 29 in good health. Some clones in this sample may be carry-over from other donors' samples.

This chain connects TRBV5-1 to TRBJ1-4; 7 bases are a match to TRBD1. This CDR3 is 16 amino acids long. The J segment lost 0 bases and the V segment lost 4 bases, leaving 6 bases of the junction unmatched. Germline lookup yields CDR1 SGHRS and CDR2 YFSETQ. The CDR3 reads CASSIGQAATNEKLFF. In DNA form, the CDR3 reads TGCGCCAGCAGCATTGGACAGGCGGCAACTAATGAAAAACTGTTTTTT.

In DNA, the CDR3 is TGTGCCAGCAGCCCTACCGGGCGCGAGCAGTACTTC. Translation: CASSPTGREQYF. The chain employs TRBV7-9 and TRBJ2-7; D not certain. The CDR3 has 12 amino acids. The V and J ends lost 5 bases and 6 bases respectively, with 11 bases between them. Per the germline V gene, CDR1 is SEHNR and CDR2 is FQNEAQ (reference sequence).

V is TRBV28 and J is TRBJ2-2; 11 bases map to TRBD2. The length of the CDR3 is 14 residues. Germline assignment: CDR1 MDHEN and CDR2 SYDVKM. The V and J ends lost 7 bases and 6 bases, in that order; junction bases with no gene match: 4. CDR3 coding DNA: TGTGCCAGCAAACTAGCGGGAGTTTCCGGGGAGCTGTTTTTT. The encoded protein is CASKLAGVSGELFF.

Only one count was recorded for this clone. This sequence joins TRBV7-2 and TRBJ1-4; D perhaps matches TRBD1 (6 bases). The V gene's germline CDR1 is SGHTA and CDR2 FQGNSA. V was trimmed by 4 bases and J by 8 bases, leaving 14 bases between them. The CDR3 contains 14 residues. The CDR3 reads CASSSQGFGEKLFF. CDR3 coding DNA: TGTGCCAGCAGCTCACAGGGTTTTGGCGAAAAACTGTTTTTT.

The chain uses TRBV5-1 and TRBJ2-3; 12 bases are shared with TRBD2. The trim removed 4 bases at V and 1 base at J, leaving 13 bases unmatched. Germline V gene sequence: CDR1 SGHRS, CDR2 YFSETQ. This CDR3 is 19 amino acids long. The DNA for the CDR3 is TGCGCCAGCAGCCTGGGGATGGCTAGCGGGAGGGCGGGCACAGATACGCAGTATTTT. As protein: CASSLGMASGRAGTDTQYF. Full variable domain (missing parts from reference TRBV5-1 and TRBJ2-3): KAGVTQTPRYLIKTRGQQVTLSCSPISGHRSVSWYQQTPGQGLQFLFEYFSETQRNKGNFPGRFSGRQFSNSRSEMNVSTLELGDSALYLCASSLGMASGRAGTDTQYFGPGTRLTVL.

The CDR3 is CASSQEREESGRAGTQYF. The CDR3 DNA sequence: TGTGCCAGCAGCCAAGAAAGGGAGGAGAGCGGGAGGGCCGGTACGCAGTATTTT. J is TRBJ2-3 and V is TRBV14; TRBD2 agrees at 10 bases. V shed 0 bases, J shed 8 bases, and the junction held 14 bases outside the gene matches. This CDR3 has 18 amino acids. Germline-derived CDR1 and CDR2 are SGHDN and FVKESK.

The V call is TRBV5-6, the J call TRBJ1-6, with D tentatively TRBD1 (6 bases). The germline V and J ends were trimmed by 2 bases and 4 bases, with 7 bases remaining between them. The CDR3 runs to 14 residues. Looked up from germline, CDR1 is SGHDT and CDR2 is YYEEEE. The CDR3 nucleotides read TGTGCCAGCAGCTTACAGGGTTATAATTCACCCCTCCACTTT. It translates to CASSLQGYNSPLHF.